This T cell receptor (beta chain) came from a study of T cell responses to AZD1222 COVID-19 vaccine. Clones were read by immunoSEQ multiplex PCR, and TCRdb kept only the in-frame ones, dropping some. The sample consists of approximately 150,000 clones, 75% to 95% of them appearing once. V lost 7 bases and J lost 4, with 13 bases in between. The CDR3 runs to 13 residues. Germline CDR1 and CDR2: LNHDA and SQIVND (reference sequence). J is TRBJ1-2 and V is TRBV19; D call uncertain. This TCR was sampled from an adult who received the AZD1222 COVID-19 vaccine. Here the sequenced sample was peripheral blood, taken 28 days after the second AZD1222 dose. In nucleotides, the CDR3 is TGTGCCAGTACTCCCGACACGCCCTATGGCTACACCTTC. Translated, it gives CASTPDTPYGYTF.